This T cell receptor (beta chain) came from a study of spatial heterogeneity in lung cancer (dated by TCRdb to between 2019 and 2020). About the investigation overall: More beta-chain than alpha-chain transcripts were consistently detected, likely reflecting higher beta-chain transcript abundance. In tumor regions, TCR transcript counts showed a strong correlation with a T cell transcriptional module score derived from matched bulk RNA-seq. In the raw uncorrected reads, each unique combination of TCR and UMI appeared more than ten times on average. TCR alpha and beta repertoires were quantitatively compared across multiple tumor regions, matched nontumor lung and blood in non-small cell lung cancer. TCR repertoire features were related to nonsynonymous mutation counts determined by whole-exome sequencing of tumor tissue. At surgery, both alpha and beta chains were TCR-sequenced in 200 to 250 tumor regions, approximately 64 matched nontumor lung samples and a few dozen PBMC samples. Results and caveats for the whole study, not just this receptor: The count of ubiquitous expanded TCRs correlated with the count of ubiquitous nonsynonymous mutations, and the count of regional expanded TCRs correlated with the count of regional nonsynonymous mutations. A correlation was observed between the number of expanded intratumoral alpha and beta TCRs and the tumor nonsynonymous mutation count. Estimated TCR-seq coverage of tumor T cells was only roughly 7% for alpha chains and about 14% for beta chains. Confirming at a functional level the hypothesis that regional TCRs recognize regional mutations was considered to require additional single-cell paired TCR alpha and beta sequencing.

Per the publication, the time point label means: sample taken at primary tumor resection. Donors were some 70 patients with early-stage, untreated non-small cell lung cancer from the lung TRACERx cohort. Whole RNA extracted from tumor and nontumor lung tissue, or from cryopreserved PBMC samples, was used for TCR sequencing without cell sorting. Patients were selected for TCR sequencing only if sufficient RNA was available from at least two tumor regions. Before being selected, tumor and adjacent nontumor lung specimens were reviewed by a lung pathologist. Receptor amplification or capture employed 5' RACE. For sequencing, a NextSeq 500 was employed. To allow correction of PCR and sequencing errors, the TCR library protocol tagged every TCR cDNA molecule with a unique molecular identifier. Per the original workflow: Decombinator tools were used for TCR identification, UMI-based error correction and CDR3 extraction. TCRs above a frequency of 2 per 1,000, corresponding to the top 1% of the tumor frequency distribution, were defined as expanded. Expanded tumor TCRs were classed as regional if statistically deemed absent (corrected P<0.05) from at least one tumor region, otherwise ubiquitous. Renyi diversity was calculated using the R vegan package after each repertoire was subsampled 100 times to 5,000 TCRs. To build CDR3 similarity networks, amino acid triplet string-kernel similarity was used, and CDR3s were connected when their pairwise similarity was above 0.82. In-frame beta chains were kept once TCRdb had trimmed the public reads at Q25 with fastp and called clones with MiXCR. Each record represents a unique CDR3 protein, reported with the most common genes and DNA among its rows. These V and J calls originate from TCRdb's pipeline instead of the authors' own analysis. The sample includes about 8,100 distinct CDR3 sequences, with 12% observed a single time. 9.5% to 12% of the sample belongs to the ten largest clones.

The CDR3 numbers 16 residues from cysteine through phenylalanine. The read is trimmed to its CDR3 DNA, 48 bases read in frame from base 1. For this chain, trimming is 4 bases at the V end and 6 bases at the J end, and the number of junction bases without a gene match is 8. As a fraction of the sample, this clonotype is medium-sized (0.01 to 0.1%). Its binding antigen is unknown. No base quality information exists; no much larger clone differs at one position. The clonotype comes from a male donor with early-stage non-small cell lung cancer. The specimen was lung tumor tissue, collected at surgery. The chain is encoded by TRBV12-3 or TRBV12-4 joined to TRBJ2-3; 12 middle bases align to TRBD2. The encoded CDR3 is CASSSSTSGSVDTQYF. The sequenced DNA: TGTGCCAGCAGTTCCTCGACTAGCGGGAGTGTTGATACGCAGTATTTT.